The subject of this entry is one T cell receptor (beta chain). As yet, its antigen is unknown. From germline, CDR1 is GTSNPN and CDR2 SVGIG (reference sequence). The ends were cut back, 1 base at V and 8 bases at J, with 11 bases in the middle. The CDR3 runs to 13 residues. This sample is part of a study of T cell responses to AZD1222 COVID-19 vaccine. Study as a whole: The analysis combined second doses at about 4 or about 12 weeks.

Regarding the study as a whole: Nearly half of spike-specific TCRs reportedly target unmutated variant regions. The donors showed a predominance of white British ancestry and of females, with possible underestimation of clonal diversity. Breadth and depth of Spike-specific TCRs rose after two AZD1222 doses.

Sequencing used immunoSEQ multiplex PCR; TCRdb keeps in-frame clones, though not all of them. Of 100,000 to 120,000 clones in the sample, 88% were seen once. The chain is built from TRBV30 and TRBJ2-2; unclear D gene. The sequence derives from an adult in good health. The specimen was peripheral blood, collected on day 0 of AZD1222 vaccination. CDR3 in amino acids: CAWSGRIGGELFF. The CDR3 DNA reads TGTGCCTGGAGTGGCCGAATTGGTGGGGAGCTGTTTTTT.